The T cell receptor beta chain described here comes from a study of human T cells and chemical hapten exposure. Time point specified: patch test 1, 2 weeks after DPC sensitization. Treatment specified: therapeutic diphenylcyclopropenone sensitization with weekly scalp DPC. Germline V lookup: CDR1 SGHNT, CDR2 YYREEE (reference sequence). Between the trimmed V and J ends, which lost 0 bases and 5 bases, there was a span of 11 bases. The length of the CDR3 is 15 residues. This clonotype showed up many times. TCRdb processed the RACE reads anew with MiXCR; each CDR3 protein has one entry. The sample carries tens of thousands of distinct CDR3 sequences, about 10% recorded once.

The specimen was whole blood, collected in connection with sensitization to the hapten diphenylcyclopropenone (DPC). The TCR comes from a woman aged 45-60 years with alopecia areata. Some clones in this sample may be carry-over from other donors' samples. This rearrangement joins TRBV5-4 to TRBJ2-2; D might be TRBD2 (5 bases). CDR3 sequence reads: CASSLARGATGELFF. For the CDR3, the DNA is TGTGCCAGCAGCTTGGCCCGGGGTGCTACCGGGGAGCTGTTTTTT.